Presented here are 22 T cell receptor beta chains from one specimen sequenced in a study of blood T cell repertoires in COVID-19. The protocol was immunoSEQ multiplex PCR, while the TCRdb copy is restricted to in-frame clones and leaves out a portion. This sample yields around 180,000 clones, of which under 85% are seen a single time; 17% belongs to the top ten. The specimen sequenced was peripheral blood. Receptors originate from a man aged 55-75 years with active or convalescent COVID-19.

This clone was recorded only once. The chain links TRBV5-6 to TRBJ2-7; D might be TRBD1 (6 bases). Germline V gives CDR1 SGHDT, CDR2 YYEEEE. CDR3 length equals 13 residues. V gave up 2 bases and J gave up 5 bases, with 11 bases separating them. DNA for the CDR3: TGTGCCAGCAGCTTCAGGGGTGTCAACGAGCAGTACTTC. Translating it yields CASSFRGVNEQYF.

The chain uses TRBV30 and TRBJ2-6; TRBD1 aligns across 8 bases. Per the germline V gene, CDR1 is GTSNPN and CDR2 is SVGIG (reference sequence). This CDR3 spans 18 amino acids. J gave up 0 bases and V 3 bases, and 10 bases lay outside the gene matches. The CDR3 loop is CAWSVSDRVFSGANVLTF. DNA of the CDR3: TGTGCCTGGAGCGTCTCGGACAGGGTGTTCTCTGGGGCCAACGTCCTGACTTTC.

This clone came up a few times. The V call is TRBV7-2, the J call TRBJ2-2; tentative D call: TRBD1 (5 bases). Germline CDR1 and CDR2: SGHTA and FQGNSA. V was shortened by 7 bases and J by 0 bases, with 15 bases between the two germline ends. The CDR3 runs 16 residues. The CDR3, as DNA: TGTGCCAGCATCGATCCTCGACAGACGAACACCGGGGAGCTGTTTTTT. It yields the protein CASIDPRQTNTGELFF. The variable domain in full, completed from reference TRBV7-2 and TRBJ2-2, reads GAGVSQSPSNKVTEKGKDVELRCDPISGHTALYWYRQSLGQGLEFLIYFQGNSAPDKSGLPSDRFSAERTGGSVSTLTIQRTQQEDSAVYLCASIDPRQTNTGELFFGEGSRLTVL.

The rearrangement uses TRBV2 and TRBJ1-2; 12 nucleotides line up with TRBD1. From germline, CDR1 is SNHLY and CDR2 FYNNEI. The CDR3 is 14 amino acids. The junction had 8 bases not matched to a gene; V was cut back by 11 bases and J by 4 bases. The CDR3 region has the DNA TGTGCCCGCCGGGACAGGGGGCCTGTCTATGGCTACACCTTC. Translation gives CARRDRGPVYGYTF.

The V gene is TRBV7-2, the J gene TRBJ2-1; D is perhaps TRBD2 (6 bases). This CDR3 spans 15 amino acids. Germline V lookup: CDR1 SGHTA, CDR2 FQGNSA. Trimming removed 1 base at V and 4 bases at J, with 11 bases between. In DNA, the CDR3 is TGTGCCAGCAGCTTAGACGGCGGGACGTACAATGAGCAGTTCTTC. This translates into CASSLDGGTYNEQFF. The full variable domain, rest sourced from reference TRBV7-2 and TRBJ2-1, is GAGVSQSPSNKVTEKGKDVELRCDPISGHTALYWYRQSLGQGLEFLIYFQGNSAPDKSGLPSDRFSAERTGGSVSTLTIQRTQQEDSAVYLCASSLDGGTYNEQFFGPGTRLTVL.

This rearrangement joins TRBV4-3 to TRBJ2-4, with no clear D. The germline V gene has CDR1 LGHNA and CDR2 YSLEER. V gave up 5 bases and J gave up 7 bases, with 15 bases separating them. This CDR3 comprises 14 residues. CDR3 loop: CASSAGQAGNIQYF. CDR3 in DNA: TGCGCCAGCAGCGCCGGCCAGGCTGGTAACATTCAGTACTTC.

CDR3 residues: CASSKPGLSGNTIYF. The CDR3 DNA reads TGTGCCAGCAGCAAACCGGGACTCTCTGGAAACACCATATATTTT. The chain joins TRBV28 to TRBJ1-3, with D possibly matching TRBD1 (5 bases). V was pared by 6 bases and J by 0 bases, with 12 bases between. The CDR3 contains 15 residues. Germline assignment: CDR1 MDHEN and CDR2 SYDVKM.

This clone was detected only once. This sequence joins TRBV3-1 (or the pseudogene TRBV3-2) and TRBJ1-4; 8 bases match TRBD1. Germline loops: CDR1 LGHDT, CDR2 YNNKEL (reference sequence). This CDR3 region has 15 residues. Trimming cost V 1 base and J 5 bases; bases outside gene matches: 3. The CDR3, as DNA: TGTGCCAGCAGCCAAGGGACAGGGTCCAATGAAAAACTGTTTTTT. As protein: CASSQGTGSNEKLFF.

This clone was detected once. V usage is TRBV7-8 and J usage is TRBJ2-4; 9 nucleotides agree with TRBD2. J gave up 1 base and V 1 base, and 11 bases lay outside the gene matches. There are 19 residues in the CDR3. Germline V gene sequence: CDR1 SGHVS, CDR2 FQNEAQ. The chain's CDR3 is CASSLDGTSRLLAKNIQYF. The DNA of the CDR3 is TGTGCCAGCAGCTTAGATGGGACTAGCAGACTCCTGGCCAAAAACATTCAGTACTTC.

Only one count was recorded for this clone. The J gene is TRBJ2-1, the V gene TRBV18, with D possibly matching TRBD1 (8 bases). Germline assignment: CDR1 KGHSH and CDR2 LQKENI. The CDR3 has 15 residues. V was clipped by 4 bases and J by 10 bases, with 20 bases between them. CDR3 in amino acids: CASSQQGGYTMEQFF. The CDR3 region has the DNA TGTGCCAGCTCACAACAGGGGGGGTATACAATGGAGCAGTTCTTC. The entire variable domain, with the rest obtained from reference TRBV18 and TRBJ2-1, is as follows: NAGVMQNPRHLVRRRGQEARLRCSPMKGHSHVYWYRQLPEEGLKFMVYLQKENIIDESGMPKERFSAEFPKEGPSILRIQQVVRGDSAAYFCASSQQGGYTMEQFFGPGTRLTVL.

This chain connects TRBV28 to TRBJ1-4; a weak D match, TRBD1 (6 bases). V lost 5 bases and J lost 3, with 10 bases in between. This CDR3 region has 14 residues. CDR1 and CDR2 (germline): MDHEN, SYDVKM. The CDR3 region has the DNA TGTGCCAGCAGTGAACAGGGAGCTAATGAAAAACTGTTTTTT. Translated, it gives CASSEQGANEKLFF.

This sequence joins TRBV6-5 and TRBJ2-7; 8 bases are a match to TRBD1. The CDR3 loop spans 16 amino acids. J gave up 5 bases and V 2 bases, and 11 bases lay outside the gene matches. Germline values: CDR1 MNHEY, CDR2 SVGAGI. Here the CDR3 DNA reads TGTGCCAGCAGTTACCGGATGTTTCAGGGGGCTGACGAGCAGTACTTC. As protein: CASSYRMFQGADEQYF.

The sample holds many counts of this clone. The DNA of the CDR3 is TGTGCCAGCAGCTTTCAGGGGGGGAACACCGGGGAGCTGTTTTTT. Encoded protein: CASSFQGGNTGELFF. The chain uses TRBV7-9 and TRBJ2-2, with a tentative D call TRBD1 (7 bases). Germline CDR1 SEHNR, CDR2 FQNEAQ (reference sequence). This CDR3 comprises 15 residues. Trimming removed 3 bases from V and 1 base from J, with 9 bases in between.

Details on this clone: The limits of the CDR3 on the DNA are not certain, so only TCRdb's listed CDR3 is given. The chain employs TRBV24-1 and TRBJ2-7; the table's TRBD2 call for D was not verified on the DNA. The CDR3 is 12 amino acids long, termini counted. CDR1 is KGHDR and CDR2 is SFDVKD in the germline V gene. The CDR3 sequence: CATSTSGYEQYF.

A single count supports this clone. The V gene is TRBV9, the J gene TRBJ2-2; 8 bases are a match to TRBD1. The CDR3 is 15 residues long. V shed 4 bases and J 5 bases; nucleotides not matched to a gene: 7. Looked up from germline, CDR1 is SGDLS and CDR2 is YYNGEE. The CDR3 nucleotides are TGTGCCAGCAGCCCAGGACAGGGTTTGACCGGGGAGCTGTTTTTT. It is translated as CASSPGQGLTGELFF.

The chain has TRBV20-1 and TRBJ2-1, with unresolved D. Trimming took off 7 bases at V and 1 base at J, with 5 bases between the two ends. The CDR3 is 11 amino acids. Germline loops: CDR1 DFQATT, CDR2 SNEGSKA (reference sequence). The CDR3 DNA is TGCAGTGTTACATCCTACAATGAGCAGTTCTTC. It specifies CSVTSYNEQFF.

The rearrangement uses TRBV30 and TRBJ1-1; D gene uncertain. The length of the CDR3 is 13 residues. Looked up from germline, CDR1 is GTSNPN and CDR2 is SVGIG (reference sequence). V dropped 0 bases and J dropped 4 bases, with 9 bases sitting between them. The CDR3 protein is CAWSVVVSTEAFF. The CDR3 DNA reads TGTGCCTGGAGTGTAGTGGTTAGCACTGAAGCTTTCTTT.

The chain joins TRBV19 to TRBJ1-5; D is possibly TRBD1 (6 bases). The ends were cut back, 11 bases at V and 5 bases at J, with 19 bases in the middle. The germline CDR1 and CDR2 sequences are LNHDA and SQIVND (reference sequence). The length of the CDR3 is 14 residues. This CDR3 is CASTPLKGDQPQHF. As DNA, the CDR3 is TGTGCCTCGACCCCGCTGAAGGGGGATCAGCCCCAGCATTTT.

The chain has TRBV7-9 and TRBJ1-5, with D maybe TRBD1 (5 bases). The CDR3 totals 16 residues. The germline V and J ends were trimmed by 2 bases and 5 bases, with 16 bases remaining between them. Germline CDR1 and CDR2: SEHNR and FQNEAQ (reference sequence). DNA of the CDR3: TGTGCCAGCAGCTTATCGCGGGGGGTTCGGGATCAGCCCCAGCATTTT. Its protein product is CASSLSRGVRDQPQHF.

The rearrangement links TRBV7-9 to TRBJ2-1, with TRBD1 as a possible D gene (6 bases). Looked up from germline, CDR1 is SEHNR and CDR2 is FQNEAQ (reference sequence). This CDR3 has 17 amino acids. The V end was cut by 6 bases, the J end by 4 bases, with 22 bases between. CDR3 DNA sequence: TGTGCCAGCAGACCAGTCCCACAGGGACCAAGTTACAATGAGCAGTTCTTC. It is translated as CASRPVPQGPSYNEQFF.

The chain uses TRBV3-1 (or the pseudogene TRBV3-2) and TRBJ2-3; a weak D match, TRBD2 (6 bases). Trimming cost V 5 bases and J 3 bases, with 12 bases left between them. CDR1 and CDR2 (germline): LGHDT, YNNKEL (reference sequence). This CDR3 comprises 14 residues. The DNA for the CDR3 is TGTGCCAGCAGCTTTGGGACTCAAACAGATACGCAGTATTTT. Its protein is CASSFGTQTDTQYF.

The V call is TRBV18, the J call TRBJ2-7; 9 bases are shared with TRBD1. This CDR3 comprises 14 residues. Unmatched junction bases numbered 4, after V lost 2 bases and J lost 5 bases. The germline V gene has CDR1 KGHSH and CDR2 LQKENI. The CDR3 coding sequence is TGTGCCAGCTCACCAGGGACAGGGTCGAACGAGCAGTACTTC. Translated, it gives CASSPGTGSNEQYF.